The clone carrying this T cell receptor (beta chain) has just a few counts. Original data processing: Estimates of nucleated cell counts were drawn from the amplification of reference gene primers. The data were produced by immunoSEQ multiplex PCR, yet TCRdb's version contains in-frame clones alone and is incomplete. That table gives V, J and clone size, and the DNA gave D and trimming. The sample yields some 150,000 clones, over 85% seen once. This record belongs to a study of blood T cell repertoires in COVID-19. Study-wide context: COVID-19 samples, acute and convalescent, were from the United States, Italy and Spain. Sources were T cells, B-cell-depleted T cells, or PBMCs; the material itself was cDNA or gDNA.

Germline loops: CDR1 MNHNY, CDR2 SVGAGI (reference sequence). The V end was cut by 2 bases, the J end by 5 bases, with 9 bases between. The CDR3 runs to 13 residues. The source of this sequence is a human donor in a cohort sampled during active COVID-19. Sequenced: peripheral blood. The V call is TRBV6-6, the J call TRBJ2-5; D not resolved. The CDR3 sequence is CASSYALWETQYF. In nucleotides, the CDR3 is TGTGCCAGCAGTTACGCTCTATGGGAGACCCAGTACTTC.